This T cell receptor (beta chain) emerged from a study of shared clonotypes between healthy human individuals. Study context: In total, the donors were a couple of women and a few men aged 18 to 49.

This clone was seen only once. With ten immunoSEQ deep assay plates, unsorted PBMC DNA underwent sequencing. How the authors handled the data: Without quality scores, immunoSEQ junctional reads could not be filtered like full-length reads. This table comes from immunoSEQ multiplex PCR, and its TCRdb copy is limited to in-frame clones, with some not included. V, J and clone size derive from that table, while D and trimming were established from the DNA sequence. This table has about 490,000 clones, about three quarters appearing once. CDR1 SGHNT and CDR2 YENEEA come from the germline V gene. The CDR3 spans 14 residues. Trimming cost V 1 base and J 1 base, with 6 bases left between them.

The TCR originated in a woman aged 40 to 50 in good health. Some clones in this sample may be carry-over from other donors' samples. This chain uses TRBV11-3 with TRBJ2-3; tentatively, D is TRBD2 (6 bases). Sample: PBMCs. CDR3 amino acids: CASSLGGGTDTQYF. The CDR3 DNA reads TGTGCCAGCAGCTTAGGCGGGGGCACAGATACGCAGTATTTT.